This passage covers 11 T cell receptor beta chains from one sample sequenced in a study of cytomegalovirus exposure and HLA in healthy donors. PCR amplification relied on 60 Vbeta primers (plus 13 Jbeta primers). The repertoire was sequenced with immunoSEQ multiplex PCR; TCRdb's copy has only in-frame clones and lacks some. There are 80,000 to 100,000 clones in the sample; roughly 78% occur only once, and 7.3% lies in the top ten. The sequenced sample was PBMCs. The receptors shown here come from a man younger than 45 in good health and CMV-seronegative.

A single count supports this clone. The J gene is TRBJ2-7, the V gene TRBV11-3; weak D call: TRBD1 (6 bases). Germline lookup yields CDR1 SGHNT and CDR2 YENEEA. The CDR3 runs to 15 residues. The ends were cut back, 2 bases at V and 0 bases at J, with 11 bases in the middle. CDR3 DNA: TGTGCCAGCAGCTTAAGAGGGACACCCTCCTACGAGCAGTACTTC. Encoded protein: CASSLRGTPSYEQYF.

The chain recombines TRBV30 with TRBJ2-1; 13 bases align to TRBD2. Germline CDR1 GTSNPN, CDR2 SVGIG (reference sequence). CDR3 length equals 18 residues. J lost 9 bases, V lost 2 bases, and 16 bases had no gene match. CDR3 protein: CAWSRRTVGLAGDGEQFF. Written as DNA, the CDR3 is TGTGCCTGGAGTCGCAGAACCGTCGGACTAGCGGGGGACGGTGAGCAGTTCTTC.

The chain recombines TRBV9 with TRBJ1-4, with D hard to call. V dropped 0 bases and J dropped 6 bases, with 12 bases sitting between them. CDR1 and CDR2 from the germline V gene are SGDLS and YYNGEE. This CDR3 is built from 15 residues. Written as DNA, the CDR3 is TGTGCCAGCAGCGTAGGTCACGGTTTTGATGAAAAACTGTTTTTT. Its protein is CASSVGHGFDEKLFF. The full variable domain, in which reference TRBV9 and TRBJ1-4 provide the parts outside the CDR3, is DSGVTQTPKHLITATGQRVTLRCSPRSGDLSVYWYQQSLDQGLQFLIQYYNGEERAKGNILERFSAQQFPDLHSELNLSSLELGDSALYFCASSVGHGFDEKLFFGSGTQLSVL.

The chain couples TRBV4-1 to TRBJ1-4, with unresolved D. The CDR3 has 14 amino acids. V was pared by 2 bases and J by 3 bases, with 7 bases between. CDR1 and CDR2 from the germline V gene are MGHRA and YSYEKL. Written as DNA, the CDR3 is TGCGCCAGCAGCCAACTACCGCCTAATGAAAAACTGTTTTTT. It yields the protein CASSQLPPNEKLFF.

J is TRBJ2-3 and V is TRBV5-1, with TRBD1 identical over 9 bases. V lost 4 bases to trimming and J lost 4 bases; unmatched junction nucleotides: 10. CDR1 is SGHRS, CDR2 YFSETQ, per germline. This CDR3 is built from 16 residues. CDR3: CASSPIQGAWADTQYF. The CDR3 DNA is TGCGCCAGCAGCCCCATACAGGGGGCGTGGGCAGATACGCAGTATTTT.

The CDR3 here is CASSLEASGGLETQYF. CDR3 nucleotides: TGTGCCAGCAGCTTGGAAGCCAGCGGGGGGTTAGAGACCCAGTACTTC. The chain has TRBV5-4 and TRBJ2-5; 9 positions agree with TRBD2. This CDR3 is built from 16 residues. V was clipped by 0 bases and J by 4 bases; unmatched bases: 7. From germline, CDR1 is SGHNT and CDR2 YYREEE (reference sequence).

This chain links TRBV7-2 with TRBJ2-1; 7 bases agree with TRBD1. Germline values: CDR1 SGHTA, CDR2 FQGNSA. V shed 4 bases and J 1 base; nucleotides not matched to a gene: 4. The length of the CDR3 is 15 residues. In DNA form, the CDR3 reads TGTGCCAGCAGCTCCGCAGGGGGTTCCTACAATGAGCAGTTCTTC. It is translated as CASSSAGGSYNEQFF.

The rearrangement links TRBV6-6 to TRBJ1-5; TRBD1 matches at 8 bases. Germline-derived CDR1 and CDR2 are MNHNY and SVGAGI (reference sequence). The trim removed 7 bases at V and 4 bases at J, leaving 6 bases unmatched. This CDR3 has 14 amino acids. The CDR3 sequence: CASNRQGMNQPQHF. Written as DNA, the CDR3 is TGTGCCAGCAACCGACAGGGGATGAATCAGCCCCAGCATTTT.

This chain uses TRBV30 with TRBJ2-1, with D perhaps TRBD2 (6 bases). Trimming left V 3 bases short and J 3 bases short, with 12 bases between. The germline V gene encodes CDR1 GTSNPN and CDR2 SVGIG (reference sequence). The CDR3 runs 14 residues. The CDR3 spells CAWSASGSYNEQFF. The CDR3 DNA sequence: TGTGCCTGGAGCGCCTCCGGGAGCTACAATGAGCAGTTCTTC.

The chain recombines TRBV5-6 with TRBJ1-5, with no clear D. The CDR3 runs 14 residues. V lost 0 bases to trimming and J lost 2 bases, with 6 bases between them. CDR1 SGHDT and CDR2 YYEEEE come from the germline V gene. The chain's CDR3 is CASSLVGGNQPQHF. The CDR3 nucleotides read TGTGCCAGCAGCTTGGTGGGCGGCAATCAGCCCCAGCATTTT.

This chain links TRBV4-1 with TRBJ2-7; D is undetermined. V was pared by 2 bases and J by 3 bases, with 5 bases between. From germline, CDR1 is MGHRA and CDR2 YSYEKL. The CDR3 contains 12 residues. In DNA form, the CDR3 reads TGCGCCAGCAGCCAATCCGGCTACGAGCAGTACTTC. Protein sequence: CASSQSGYEQYF.